This T cell receptor (beta chain) was recovered during a study of brain T cells in children with intractable seizures. Study-level points and caveats: Only CDR3 sequence similarity suggested viral specificity, without known HCMV serostatus.

Sequenced by immunoSEQ multiplex PCR; TCRdb stores in-frame clones only, minus some. The data contain about 340,000 clones, about 94% of them singletons. A word on this clone: Its antigen is unknown.

Germline V gene sequence: CDR1 MDHEN, CDR2 SYDVKM. V lost 7 bases, J lost 3 bases, and 15 bases lay in between. This CDR3 spans 14 amino acids. The time point is: blood from clinic visit 5 months post-surgery; TSC patient then seizure free. Only cases whose brain tissue showed the highest T cell transcript signatures were sequenced. Pre-surgery treatment included at least one anti-epileptic drug. The TCR originated in a boy under two years old with tuberous sclerosis and intractable seizures. This chain uses TRBV28 with TRBJ1-2; TRBD1 might be the D (5 bases). The sequenced sample was peripheral blood, obtained less than 6 months after surgery. CDR3 loop: CASTRGDSYYGYTF. For the CDR3, the DNA is TGTGCCAGCACCCGGGGGGACTCCTACTATGGCTACACCTTC.